A selection of T cell receptor beta chains follows, all from one sample in a study of blood T cell repertoires in COVID-19. Repertoires were generated with immunoSEQ multiplex PCR, while TCRdb's copy carries only in-frame clones and drops some. The sample has some 320,000 clones; more than 75% are singletons. Sample: peripheral blood. The receptor set was obtained from a woman between 45 and 60 years old who had recovered from COVID-19. The CDR3 runs from the conserved cysteine through the conserved F or W. A D gene is named only where the DNA matches it firmly. The size entry is marked missing in some rows and otherwise reads once, few, many or a size class.

D gene | J gene | V gene | clone size | CDR3 protein | CDR3 DNA
- | TRBJ1-1 | TRBV30 | - | CAWNSGVMNTEAFF | TGTGCCTGGAATTCGGGGGTTATGAACACTGAAGCTTTCTTT
- | TRBJ2-1 | TRBV27 | - | CASSKLGNEQFF | TGTGCCAGCAGTAAACTAGGCAATGAGCAGTTCTTC
TRBD1 | TRBJ1-6 | TRBV3-1/TRBV3-2 | - | CASSQVPGQGARSPLHF | TGTGCCAGCAGCCAAGTCCCGGGACAGGGGGCGCGTTCACCCCTCCACTTT
TRBD1 | TRBJ1-6 | TRBV6-6 | - | CASSYRQGVRDSPLHF | TGTGCCAGCAGTTACCGACAGGGGGTAAGGGATTCACCCCTCCACTTT
- | TRBJ1-1 | TRBV6-5 | once | CASSYSEANTEAFF | TGTGCCAGCAGTTATTCAGAGGCCAACACTGAAGCTTTCTTT
- | TRBJ2-3 | TRBV6-2/TRBV6-3 | once | CASSLDTGYAQYF | TGTGCCAGCAGTTTGGACACGGGTTACGCGCAGTATTTT
TRBD1 | TRBJ1-2 | TRBV3-1/TRBV3-2 | once | CASSPSGQGYGYTF | TGTGCCAGCAGCCCATCGGGACAGGGGTACGGCTACACCTTC
TRBD2 | TRBJ2-1 | TRBV28 | - | CASSPAGGPRNEQFF | TGTGCCAGCAGTCCAGCGGGAGGGCCTCGGAATGAGCAGTTCTTC
- | TRBJ1-1 | TRBV28 | - | CASSRPTGNTEAFF | TGTGCCAGCAGTAGACCGACAGGAAACACTGAAGCTTTCTTT
TRBD2 | TRBJ2-7 | TRBV11-3 | once | CASSSMGGNEQYF | TGTGCCAGCAGCTCCATGGGGGGGAATGAGCAGTACTTC
- | TRBJ1-2 | TRBV4-3 | - | CASSQGPTDSGYTF | TGCGCCAGCAGCCAAGGACCGACAGATAGTGGCTACACCTTC
TRBD2 | TRBJ2-2 | TRBV5-1 | few | CASSSGLAGSTGELFF | TGCGCCAGCAGCTCGGGACTAGCGGGAAGCACCGGGGAGCTGTTTTTT
TRBD1 | TRBJ1-2 | TRBV10-3 | - | CATSERPGTGFNYGYTF | TGTGCCACCTCAGAAAGGCCCGGGACAGGATTTAACTATGGCTACACCTTC
- | TRBJ2-7 | TRBV6-2/TRBV6-3 | - | CASSPRSTYEQYF | TGTGCCAGCAGTCCCCGGTCTACCTACGAGCAGTACTTC
- | TRBJ1-5 | TRBV20-1 | - | CSARVNQPQHF | TGCAGTGCACGGGTCAATCAGCCCCAGCATTTT
TRBD1 | TRBJ1-5 | TRBV28 | - | CASSSGGNNQPQHF | TGTGCCAGCAGTTCAGGGGGGAACAATCAGCCCCAGCATTTT
- | TRBJ1-1 | TRBV7-9 | few | CASSFHTDRAFF | TGTGCCAGCAGCTTTCATACGGACAGAGCTTTCTTT
TRBD1 | TRBJ2-7 | TRBV5-6 | - | CASRRQGQNYEQYF | TGTGCCAGCAGGCGACAGGGGCAGAACTACGAGCAGTACTTC
- | TRBJ1-1 | TRBV5-1 | - | CASSLSVPNTEAFF | TGCGCCAGCAGCTTATCGGTCCCGAACACTGAAGCTTTCTTT
TRBD2 | TRBJ2-5 | TRBV24-1 | - | CATSDTSGETQYF | TGTGCCACCAGTGATACTAGCGGGGAGACCCAGTACTTC
TRBD1 | TRBJ2-3 | TRBV7-8 | - | CASSLDRGWDTQYF | TGTGCCAGCAGCCTGGACAGGGGTTGGGATACGCAGTATTTT
- | TRBJ2-3 | TRBV6-5 | - | CASSYSRGTDTQYF | TGTGCCAGCAGTTACTCGAGGGGCACAGATACGCAGTATTTT
TRBD1 | TRBJ1-2 | TRBV11-2 | - | CASSLAYGQGANYGYTF | TGTGCCAGCAGCTTAGCGTACGGACAGGGAGCTAACTATGGCTACACCTTC
- | TRBJ2-5 | TRBV20-1 | - | CSASYWEPSFQETQYF | TGCAGTGCTAGTTATTGGGAGCCCTCGTTCCAAGAGACCCAGTACTTC
- | TRBJ2-3 | TRBV9 | - | CASSVAGTDTQYF | TGTGCCAGCAGCGTAGCCGGGACAGATACGCAGTATTTT
- | TRBJ2-2 | TRBV7-7 | - | CASREQGGTGELFF | TGTGCCAGCAGAGAACAGGGCGGCACCGGGGAGCTGTTTTTT
TRBD1 | TRBJ2-2 | TRBV5-4 | - | CASSWDRGDFAGELFF | TGTGCCAGCAGCTGGGACAGGGGGGATTTTGCCGGGGAGCTGTTTTTT
TRBD1 | TRBJ1-4 | TRBV28 | - | CASSRTGGAHEKLFF | TGTGCCAGCAGTCGCACAGGGGGCGCGCATGAAAAACTGTTTTTT
TRBD2 | TRBJ2-5 | TRBV9 | - | CASSDRTSGGVETQYF | TGTGCCAGCAGCGACCGGACTAGCGGGGGGGTGGAGACCCAGTACTTC
- | TRBJ2-1 | TRBV5-4 | - | CASSAPSAGSYNEQFF | TGTGCCAGCAGCGCCCCCAGCGCGGGCTCCTACAATGAGCAGTTCTTC
- | TRBJ1-1 | TRBV7-9 | - | CASSLLRVNTEAFF | TGTGCCAGCAGCTTACTTCGGGTTAACACTGAAGCTTTCTTT
- | TRBJ2-5 | TRBV5-4 | - | CASSFTGPETQYF | TGTGCCAGCAGCTTTACAGGGCCAGAGACCCAGTACTTC